The T cell receptor beta chain described here comes from a study of cytotoxic CD8 clonotypes in ibrutinib-treated CLL. Overall study: The group held some ten relapsed/refractory and about 15 treatment-naive patients, with 17 to 18 IGHV unmutated.

On this clone itself: As yet, its antigen is unknown.

Data came from immunoSEQ multiplex PCR; TCRdb stores just in-frame clones and leaves some out. This table has about 140,000 clones, 75% to 85% appearing once. Study-wide results and limits: Among the clonotypes, public ones were uncommon and contracted or held stable on treatment. Baseline levels of clonality went above those of age-matched healthy donors and moved with circulating CD8+ T-cell counts.

Around 2.2 micrograms of genomic DNA came from cryopreserved PBMCs for TCR beta libraries. This sequence originates from a human donor with chronic lymphocytic leukemia. The sequenced sample was PBMCs, obtained after 36 months of ibrutinib treatment.

The CDR3 DNA follows: TGTGCCAGCAGCTTAATTTCTGGGGACACAGATACGCAGTATTTT. Translation gives CASSLISGDTDTQYF. The chain uses TRBV7-3 and TRBJ2-3, with D hard to call. CDR3 size: 15 residues. V was pared by 1 base and J by 2 bases, with 10 bases between. The germline V gene encodes CDR1 SGHTA and CDR2 FQGTGA.